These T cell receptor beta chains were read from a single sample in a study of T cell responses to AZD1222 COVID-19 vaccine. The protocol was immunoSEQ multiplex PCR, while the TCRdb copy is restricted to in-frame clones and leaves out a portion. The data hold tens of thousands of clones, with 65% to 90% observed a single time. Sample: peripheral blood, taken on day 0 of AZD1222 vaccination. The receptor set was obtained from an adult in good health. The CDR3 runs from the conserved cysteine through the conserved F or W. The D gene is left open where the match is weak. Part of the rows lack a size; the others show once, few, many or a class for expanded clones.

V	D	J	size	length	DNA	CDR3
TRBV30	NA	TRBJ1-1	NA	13	TGTGCCTGGAGTGTACGGTCTGACACTGAAGCTTTCTTT	CAWSVRSDTEAFF
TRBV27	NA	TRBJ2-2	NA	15	TGTGCCAGCAGTATCAGACCCGGTGGGACCGGGGAGCTGTTTTTT	CASSIRPGGTGELFF
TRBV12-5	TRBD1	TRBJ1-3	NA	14	TGTGCTAGTGGAGGACAGGGAGAAGTAAACACCATATATTTT	CASGGQGEVNTIYF
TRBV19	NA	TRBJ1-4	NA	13	TGTGCCAGTAGTATTACCAGGAATGAAAAACTGTTTTTT	CASSITRNEKLFF
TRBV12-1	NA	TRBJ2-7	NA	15	TGTGCCAGCAGCTCTGGGACAGGGAGCTCCTACGAGCAGTACTTC	CASSSGTGSSYEQYF
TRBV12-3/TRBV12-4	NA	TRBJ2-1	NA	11	TGTGCCAGCAGGGGAGACGGTGAGCAGTTCTTC	CASRGDGEQFF
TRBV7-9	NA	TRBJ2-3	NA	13	TGTGCCACGACAGGCCTTAACACAGATACGCAGTATTTT	CATTGLNTDTQYF
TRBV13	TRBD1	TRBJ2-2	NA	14	TGTGCCAGCAGCCGACAGGGGTTCACCGGGGAGCTGTTTTTT	CASSRQGFTGELFF
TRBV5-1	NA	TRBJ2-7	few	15	TGCGCCAGCAGCTTGGGGGCAGGGGAGGCCTACGAGCAGTACTTC	CASSLGAGEAYEQYF
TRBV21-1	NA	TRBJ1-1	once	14	TGTGCCAGCAGCTTCTTTTTGCCCGGGGCTGAAGCTTTCTTT	CASSFFLPGAEAFF
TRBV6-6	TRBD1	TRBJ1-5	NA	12	TGTGCCAGCTCCGCAGGGGGTCAGCCCCAGCATTTT	CASSAGGQPQHF
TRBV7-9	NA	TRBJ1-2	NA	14	TGTGCCAGCAGCTTAGCGGGTCCCTCAGATGGCTACACCTTC	CASSLAGPSDGYTF
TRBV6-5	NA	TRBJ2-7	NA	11	TGTGCCAGCAAGTTAAGGTACGAGCAGTACTTC	CASKLRYEQYF
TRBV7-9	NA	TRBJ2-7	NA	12	TGTGCCAGCAGCTTAGTCGGGCGAGAGCAGTACTTC	CASSLVGREQYF